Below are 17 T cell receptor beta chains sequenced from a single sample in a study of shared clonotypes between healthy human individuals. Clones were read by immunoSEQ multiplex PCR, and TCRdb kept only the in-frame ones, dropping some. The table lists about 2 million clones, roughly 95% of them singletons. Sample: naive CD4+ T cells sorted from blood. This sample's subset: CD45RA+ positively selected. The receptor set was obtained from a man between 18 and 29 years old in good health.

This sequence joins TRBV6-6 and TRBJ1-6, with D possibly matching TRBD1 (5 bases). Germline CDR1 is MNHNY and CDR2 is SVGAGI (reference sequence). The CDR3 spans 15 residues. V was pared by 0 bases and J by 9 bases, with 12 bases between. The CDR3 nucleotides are TGTGCCAGCAGTTACTCGCCCTCGGGGGGTTCACCCCTCCACTTT. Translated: CASSYSPSGGSPLHF.

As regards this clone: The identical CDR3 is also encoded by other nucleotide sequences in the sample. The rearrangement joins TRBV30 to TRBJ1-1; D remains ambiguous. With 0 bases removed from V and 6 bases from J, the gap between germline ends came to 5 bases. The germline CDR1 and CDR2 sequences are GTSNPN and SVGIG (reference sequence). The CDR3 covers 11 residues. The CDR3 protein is CAWSVESEAFF. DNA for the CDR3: TGTGCCTGGAGTGTGGAGTCTGAAGCTTTCTTT.

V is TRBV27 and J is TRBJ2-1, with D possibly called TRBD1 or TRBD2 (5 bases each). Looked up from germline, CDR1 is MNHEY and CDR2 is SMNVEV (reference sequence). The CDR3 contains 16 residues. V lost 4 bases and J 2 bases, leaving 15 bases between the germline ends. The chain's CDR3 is CASSSYGEGTYNEQFF. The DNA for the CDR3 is TGTGCCAGCAGTTCCTATGGCGAGGGGACCTACAATGAGCAGTTCTTC.

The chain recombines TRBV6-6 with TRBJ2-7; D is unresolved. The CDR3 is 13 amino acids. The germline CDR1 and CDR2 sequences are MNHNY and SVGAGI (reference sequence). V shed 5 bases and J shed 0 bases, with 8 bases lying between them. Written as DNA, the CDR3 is TGTGCCAGCAGTCGGCAGAGCTCCTACGAGCAGTACTTC. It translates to CASSRQSSYEQYF.

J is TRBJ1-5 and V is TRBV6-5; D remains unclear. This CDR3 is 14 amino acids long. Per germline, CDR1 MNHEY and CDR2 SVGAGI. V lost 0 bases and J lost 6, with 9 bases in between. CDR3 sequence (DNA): TGTGCCAGCAGTTACTCATCCCAAATTCAGCCCCAGCATTTT. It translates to CASSYSSQIQPQHF.

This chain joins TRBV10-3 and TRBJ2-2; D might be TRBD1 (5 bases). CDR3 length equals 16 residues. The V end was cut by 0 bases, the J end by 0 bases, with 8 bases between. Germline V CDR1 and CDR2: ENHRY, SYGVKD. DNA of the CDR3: TGTGCCATCAGTGAGTCCAGGACAACGAACACCGGGGAGCTGTTTTTT. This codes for CAISESRTTNTGELFF.

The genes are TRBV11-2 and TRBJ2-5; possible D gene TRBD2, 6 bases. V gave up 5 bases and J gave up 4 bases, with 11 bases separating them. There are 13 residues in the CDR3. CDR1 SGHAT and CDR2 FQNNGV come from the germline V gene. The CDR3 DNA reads TGTGCCAGCAGCCTCGGACTACCAGAGACCCAGTACTTC. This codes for CASSLGLPETQYF.

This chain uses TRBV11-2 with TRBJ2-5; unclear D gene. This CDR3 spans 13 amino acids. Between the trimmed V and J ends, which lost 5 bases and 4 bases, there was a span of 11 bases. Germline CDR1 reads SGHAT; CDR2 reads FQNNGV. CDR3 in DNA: TGTGCCAGCAGCCCCATTCGGAGAGAGACCCAGTACTTC. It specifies CASSPIRRETQYF.

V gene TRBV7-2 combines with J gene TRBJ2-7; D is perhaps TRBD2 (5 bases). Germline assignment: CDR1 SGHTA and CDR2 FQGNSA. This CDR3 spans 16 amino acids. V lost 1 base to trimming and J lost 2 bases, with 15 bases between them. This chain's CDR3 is CASSLGRRLLAYEQYF. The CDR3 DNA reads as TGTGCCAGCAGCTTAGGGAGGCGGTTACTGGCCTACGAGCAGTACTTC.

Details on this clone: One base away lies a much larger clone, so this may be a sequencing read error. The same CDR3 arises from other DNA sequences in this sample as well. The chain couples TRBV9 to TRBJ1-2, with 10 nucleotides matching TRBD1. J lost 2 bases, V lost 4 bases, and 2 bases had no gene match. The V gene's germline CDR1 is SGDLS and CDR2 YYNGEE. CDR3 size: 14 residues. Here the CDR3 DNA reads TGTGCCAGCAGCTTGGGACAGGGGAACTATGGCTACACCTTC. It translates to CASSLGQGNYGYTF.

The CDR3 spells CASSQRQEGSSRYNEQFF. In DNA form, the CDR3 reads TGCGCCAGCAGTCAGAGACAGGAAGGCAGTTCTAGGTACAATGAGCAGTTCTTC. The chain links TRBV23-1 to TRBJ2-1; D might be TRBD1 (6 bases). TRBV23-1 is designated an ORF whose function remains uncertain. V was pared by 3 bases and J by 4 bases, with 22 bases between. This CDR3 has 18 residues.

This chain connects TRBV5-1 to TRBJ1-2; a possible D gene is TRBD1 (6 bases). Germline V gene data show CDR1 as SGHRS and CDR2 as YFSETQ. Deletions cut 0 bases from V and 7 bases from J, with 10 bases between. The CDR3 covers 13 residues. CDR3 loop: CASSLDDRSGYTF. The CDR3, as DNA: TGCGCCAGCAGCTTGGACGACAGGTCTGGCTACACCTTC.

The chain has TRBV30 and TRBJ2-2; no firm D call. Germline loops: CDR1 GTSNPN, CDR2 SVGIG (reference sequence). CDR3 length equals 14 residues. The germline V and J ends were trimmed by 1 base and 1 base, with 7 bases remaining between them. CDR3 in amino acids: CAWSGQKNTGELFF. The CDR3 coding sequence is TGTGCCTGGAGTGGTCAGAAGAACACCGGGGAGCTGTTTTTT.

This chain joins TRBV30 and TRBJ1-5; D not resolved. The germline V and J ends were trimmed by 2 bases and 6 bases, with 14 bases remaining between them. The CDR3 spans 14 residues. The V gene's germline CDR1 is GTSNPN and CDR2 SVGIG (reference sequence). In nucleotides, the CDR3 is TGTGCCTGGAGTCCGACATCTCAAGGTCAGCCCCAGCATTTT. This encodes CAWSPTSQGQPQHF.

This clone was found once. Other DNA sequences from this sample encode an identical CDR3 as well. CDR3 protein: CASSPLGQVNSPLHF. Here the CDR3 DNA reads TGTGCCAGCTCACCACTCGGACAGGTGAATTCACCCCTCCACTTT. The rearrangement links TRBV18 to TRBJ1-6; 7 nucleotides line up with TRBD1. Germline V gene sequence: CDR1 KGHSH, CDR2 LQKENI. J gave up 7 bases and V 1 base, and 4 bases lay outside the gene matches. This CDR3 has 15 residues.

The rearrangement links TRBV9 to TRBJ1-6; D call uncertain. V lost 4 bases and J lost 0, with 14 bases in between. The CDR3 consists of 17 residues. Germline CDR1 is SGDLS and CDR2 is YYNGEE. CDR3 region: CASSPQAVSSYNSPLHF. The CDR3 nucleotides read TGTGCCAGCAGCCCCCAAGCGGTTAGCTCCTATAATTCACCCCTCCACTTT.

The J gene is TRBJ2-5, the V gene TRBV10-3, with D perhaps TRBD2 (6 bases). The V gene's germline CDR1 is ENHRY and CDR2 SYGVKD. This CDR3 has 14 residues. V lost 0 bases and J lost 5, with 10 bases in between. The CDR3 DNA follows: TGTGCCATCAGTGAGTCGCTACTAGCTGAGACCCAGTACTTC. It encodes CAISESLLAETQYF.